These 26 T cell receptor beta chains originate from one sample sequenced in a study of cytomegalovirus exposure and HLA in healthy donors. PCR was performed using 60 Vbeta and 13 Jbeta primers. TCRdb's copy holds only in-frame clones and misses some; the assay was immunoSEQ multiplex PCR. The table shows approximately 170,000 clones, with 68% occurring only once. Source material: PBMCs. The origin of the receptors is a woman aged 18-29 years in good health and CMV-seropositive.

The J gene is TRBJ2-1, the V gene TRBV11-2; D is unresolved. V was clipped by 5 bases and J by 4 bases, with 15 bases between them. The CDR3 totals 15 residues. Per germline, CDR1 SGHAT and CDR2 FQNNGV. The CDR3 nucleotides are TGTGCCAGCAGCATCGACTCTACCAATTACAATGAGCAGTTCTTC. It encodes CASSIDSTNYNEQFF.

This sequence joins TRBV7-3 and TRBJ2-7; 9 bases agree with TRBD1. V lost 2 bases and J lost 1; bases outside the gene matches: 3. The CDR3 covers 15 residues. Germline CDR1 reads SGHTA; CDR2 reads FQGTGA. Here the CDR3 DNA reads TGTGCCAGCAGCTTAGGGGGACAGGGATCCTACGAGCAGTACTTC. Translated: CASSLGGQGSYEQYF.

As DNA, the CDR3 is TGTGCCAGCAGCTTTACCGGGACAGGCTTAGGGGAGCAGTACTTC. Translation: CASSFTGTGLGEQYF. The genes are TRBV11-1 and TRBJ2-7; TRBD1 aligns across 8 bases. Germline V CDR1 and CDR2: SGHAT, FQDESV (reference sequence). This CDR3 comprises 15 residues. After removal of 3 bases from V and 7 bases from J, the junction contained 11 bases not matched to a gene.

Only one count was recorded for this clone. CDR3 sequence: CSVVSGNSGANVLTF. As DNA, the CDR3 is TGCAGCGTGGTCAGCGGGAACTCTGGGGCCAACGTCCTGACTTTC. The chain uses TRBV29-1 and TRBJ2-6, with 7 bases lining up with TRBD2. The germline CDR1 and CDR2 sequences are SQVTM and ANQGSEA. Germline trimming cut 6 bases from V and 0 bases from J; bases unmatched to any gene: 5. The CDR3 covers 15 residues.

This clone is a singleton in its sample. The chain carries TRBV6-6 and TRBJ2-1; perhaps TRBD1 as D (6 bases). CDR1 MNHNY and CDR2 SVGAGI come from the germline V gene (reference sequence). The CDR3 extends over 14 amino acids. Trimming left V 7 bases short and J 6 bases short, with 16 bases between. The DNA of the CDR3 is TGTGCCAGCATCTCCCGGGACAAGCCCAATGAGCAGTTCTTC. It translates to CASISRDKPNEQFF.

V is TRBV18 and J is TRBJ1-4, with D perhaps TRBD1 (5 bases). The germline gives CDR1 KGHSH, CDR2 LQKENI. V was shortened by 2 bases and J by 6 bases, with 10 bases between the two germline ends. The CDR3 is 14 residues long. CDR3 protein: CASSPTRGDEKLFF. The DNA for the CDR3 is TGTGCCAGCTCACCAACCCGGGGGGATGAAAAACTGTTTTTT.

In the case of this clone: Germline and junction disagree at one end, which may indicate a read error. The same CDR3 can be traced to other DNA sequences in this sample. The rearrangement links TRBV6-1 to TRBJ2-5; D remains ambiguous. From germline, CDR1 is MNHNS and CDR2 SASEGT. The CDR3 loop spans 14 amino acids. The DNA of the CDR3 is TGCGCCAGCAAGATGAACCGAGGTCTGGAGACCCAGTACTTC. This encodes CASKMNRGLETQYF.

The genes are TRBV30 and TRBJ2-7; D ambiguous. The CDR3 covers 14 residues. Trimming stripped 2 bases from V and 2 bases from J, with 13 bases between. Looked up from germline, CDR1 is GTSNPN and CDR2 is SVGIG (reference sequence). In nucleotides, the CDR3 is TGTGCCTGGAGTCCCGCCGGGTCCCCCTACGAGCAGTACTTC. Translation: CAWSPAGSPYEQYF.

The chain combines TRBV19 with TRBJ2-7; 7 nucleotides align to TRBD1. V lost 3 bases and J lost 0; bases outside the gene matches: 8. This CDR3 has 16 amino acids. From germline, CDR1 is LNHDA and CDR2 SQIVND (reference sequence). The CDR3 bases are TGTGCCAGTAGTATTGTGGGACAGACCAGCTCCTACGAGCAGTACTTC. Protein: CASSIVGQTSSYEQYF.

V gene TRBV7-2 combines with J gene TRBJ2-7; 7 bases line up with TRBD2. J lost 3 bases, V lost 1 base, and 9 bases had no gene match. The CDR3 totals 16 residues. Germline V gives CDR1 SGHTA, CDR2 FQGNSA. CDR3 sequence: CASSLVWAGEFYEQYF. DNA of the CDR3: TGTGCCAGCAGCTTAGTATGGGCGGGGGAGTTCTACGAGCAGTACTTC.

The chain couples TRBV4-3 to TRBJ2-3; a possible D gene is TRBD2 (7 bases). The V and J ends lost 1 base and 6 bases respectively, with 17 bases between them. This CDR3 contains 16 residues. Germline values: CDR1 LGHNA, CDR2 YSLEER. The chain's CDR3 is CASSQVLGGAGDTQYF. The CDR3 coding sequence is TGCGCCAGCAGCCAAGTATTAGGGGGGGCGGGGGATACGCAGTATTTT.

The CDR3 here is CAWSNGHRNTNEKLFF. The CDR3 bases are TGTGCCTGGAGCAATGGACACCGAAATACTAATGAAAAACTGTTTTTT. The chain couples TRBV30 to TRBJ1-4; the D gene is possibly TRBD1 (5 bases). V dropped 3 bases and J dropped 2 bases, with 16 bases sitting between them. The CDR3 runs 16 residues. CDR1 is GTSNPN and CDR2 is SVGIG in the germline V gene (reference sequence).

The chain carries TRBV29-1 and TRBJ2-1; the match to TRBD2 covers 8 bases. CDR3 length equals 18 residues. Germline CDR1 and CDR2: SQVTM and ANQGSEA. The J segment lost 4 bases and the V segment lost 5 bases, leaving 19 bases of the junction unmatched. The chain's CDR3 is CSVPWGTSSGGAYNEQFF. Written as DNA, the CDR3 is TGCAGCGTTCCTTGGGGGACCTCAAGCGGGGGTGCTTACAATGAGCAGTTCTTC.

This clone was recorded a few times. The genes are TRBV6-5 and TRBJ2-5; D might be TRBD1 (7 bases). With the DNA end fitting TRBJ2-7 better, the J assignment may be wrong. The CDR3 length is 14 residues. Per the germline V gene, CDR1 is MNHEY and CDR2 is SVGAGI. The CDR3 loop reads CASSYRQGGDEQYF. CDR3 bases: TGTGCCAGCAGCTATCGACAGGGAGGCGACGAGCAGTACTTC.

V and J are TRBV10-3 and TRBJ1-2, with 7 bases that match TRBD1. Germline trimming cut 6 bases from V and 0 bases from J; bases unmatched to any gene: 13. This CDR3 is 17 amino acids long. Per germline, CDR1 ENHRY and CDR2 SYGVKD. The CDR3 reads CAIREPGTERANYGYTF. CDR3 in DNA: TGTGCCATCAGGGAACCCGGGACAGAGAGAGCTAACTATGGCTACACCTTC.

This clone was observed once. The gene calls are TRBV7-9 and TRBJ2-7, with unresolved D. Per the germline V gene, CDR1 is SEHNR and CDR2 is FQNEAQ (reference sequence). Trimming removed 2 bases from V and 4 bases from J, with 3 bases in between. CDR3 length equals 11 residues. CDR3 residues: CASSLIYEQYF. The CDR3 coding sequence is TGTGCCAGCAGCTTAATATACGAGCAGTACTTC.

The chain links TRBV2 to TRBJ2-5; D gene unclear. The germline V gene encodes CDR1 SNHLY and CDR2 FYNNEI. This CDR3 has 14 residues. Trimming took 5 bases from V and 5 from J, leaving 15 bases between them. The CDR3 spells CASSRLQSRETQYF. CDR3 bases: TGTGCCAGCAGTAGACTTCAAAGTCGGGAGACCCAGTACTTC.

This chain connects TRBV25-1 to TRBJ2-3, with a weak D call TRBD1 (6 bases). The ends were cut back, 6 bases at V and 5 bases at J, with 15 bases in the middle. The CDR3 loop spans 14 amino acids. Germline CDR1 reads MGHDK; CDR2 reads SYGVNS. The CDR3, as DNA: TGTGCCAGCAGGACAGGTTCCCCCAGAGATACGCAGTATTTT. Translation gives CASRTGSPRDTQYF.

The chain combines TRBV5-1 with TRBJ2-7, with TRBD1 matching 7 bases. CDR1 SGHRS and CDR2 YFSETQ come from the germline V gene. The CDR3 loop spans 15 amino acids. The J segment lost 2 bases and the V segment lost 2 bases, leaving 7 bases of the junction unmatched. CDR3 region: CASSFRDSGTYEQYF. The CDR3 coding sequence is TGCGCCAGCAGCTTCCGGGACAGTGGAACCTACGAGCAGTACTTC.

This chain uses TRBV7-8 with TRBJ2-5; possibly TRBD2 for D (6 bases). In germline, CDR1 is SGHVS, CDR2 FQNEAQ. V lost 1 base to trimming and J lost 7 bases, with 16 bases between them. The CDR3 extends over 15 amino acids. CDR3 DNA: TGTGCCAGCAGCTTAGGGTCGGGGGTAGTCGGGACCCAGTACTTC. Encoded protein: CASSLGSGVVGTQYF.

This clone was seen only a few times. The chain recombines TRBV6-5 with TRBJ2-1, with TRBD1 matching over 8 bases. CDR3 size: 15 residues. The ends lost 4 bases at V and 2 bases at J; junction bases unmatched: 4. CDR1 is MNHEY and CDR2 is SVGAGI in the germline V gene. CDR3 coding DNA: TGTGCCAGCAGTTCCGACAGGGGTCCCTACAATGAGCAGTTCTTC. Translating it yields CASSSDRGPYNEQFF.

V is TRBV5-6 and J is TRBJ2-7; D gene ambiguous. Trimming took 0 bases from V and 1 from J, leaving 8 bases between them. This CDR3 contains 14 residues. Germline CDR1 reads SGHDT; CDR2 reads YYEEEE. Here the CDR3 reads CASSLAVRSYEQYF. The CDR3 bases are TGTGCCAGCAGCTTGGCCGTCAGGTCCTACGAGCAGTACTTC.

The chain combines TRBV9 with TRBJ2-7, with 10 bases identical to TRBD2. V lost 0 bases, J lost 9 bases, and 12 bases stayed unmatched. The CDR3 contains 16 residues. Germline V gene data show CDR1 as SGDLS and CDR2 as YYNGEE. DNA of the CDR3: TGTGCCAGCAGCGTAGGAGAGTGGACTAGCGGTCCTGGGCAGTACTTC. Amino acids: CASSVGEWTSGPGQYF.

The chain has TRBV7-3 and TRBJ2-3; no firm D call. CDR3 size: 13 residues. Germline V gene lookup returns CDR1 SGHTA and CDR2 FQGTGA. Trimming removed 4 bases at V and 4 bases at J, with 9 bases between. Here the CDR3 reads CASSSPQADTQYF. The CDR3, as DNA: TGTGCCAGCAGCTCCCCGCAGGCAGATACGCAGTATTTT.

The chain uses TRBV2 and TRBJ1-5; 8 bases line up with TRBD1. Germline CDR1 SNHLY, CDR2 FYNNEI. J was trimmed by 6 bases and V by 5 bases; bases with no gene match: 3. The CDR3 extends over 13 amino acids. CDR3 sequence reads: CASSLGQGQPQHF. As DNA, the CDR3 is TGTGCCAGCAGTCTAGGACAGGGTCAGCCCCAGCATTTT.

The CDR3 here is CASSPLDTENTEAFF. CDR3 DNA sequence: TGCGCCAGCAGCCCTCTCGACACGGAGAACACTGAAGCTTTCTTT. This chain uses TRBV4-1 with TRBJ1-1; D is undetermined. V was pared by 4 bases and J by 1 base, with 13 bases between. This CDR3 is 15 amino acids long. Per germline, CDR1 MGHRA and CDR2 YSYEKL.